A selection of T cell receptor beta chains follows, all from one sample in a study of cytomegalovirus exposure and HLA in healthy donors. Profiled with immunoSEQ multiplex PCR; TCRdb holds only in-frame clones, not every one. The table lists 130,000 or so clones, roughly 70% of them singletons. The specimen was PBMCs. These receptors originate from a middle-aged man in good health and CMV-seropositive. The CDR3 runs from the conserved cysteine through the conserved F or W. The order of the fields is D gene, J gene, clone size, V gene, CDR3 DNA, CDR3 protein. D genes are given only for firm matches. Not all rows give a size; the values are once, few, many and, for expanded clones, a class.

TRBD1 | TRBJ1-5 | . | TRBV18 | TGTGCCAGCTCACCGGGGACAGGGGGCCAACATCAGCCCCAGCATTTT | CASSPGTGGQHQPQHF
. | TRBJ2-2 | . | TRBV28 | TGTGCCAGCACCTTGGGCAGATCGAACACCGGGGAGCTGTTTTTT | CASTLGRSNTGELFF
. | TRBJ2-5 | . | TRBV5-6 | TGTGCCAGCAGCTTGGGGGGGCTTGAGACCCAGTACTTC | CASSLGGLETQYF
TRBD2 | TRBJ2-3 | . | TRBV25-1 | TGTGCCAGCAGTGAATACGTCGGCGGGAGGGCCACAGATACGCAGTATTTT | CASSEYVGGRATDTQYF
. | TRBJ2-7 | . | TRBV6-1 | TGTGCCAGCAGTGAAGTACCCGGACTGCTCTACGAGCAGTACTTC | CASSEVPGLLYEQYF
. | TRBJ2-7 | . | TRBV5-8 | TGTGCCAGCAGTGAAAAGGGGGTATACGAGCAGTACTTC | CASSEKGVYEQYF
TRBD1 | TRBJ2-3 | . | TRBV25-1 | TGTGCCAGCAGTGAAATCCGGGACAGGGAGATCGTCACAGATACGCAGTATTTT | CASSEIRDREIVTDTQYF
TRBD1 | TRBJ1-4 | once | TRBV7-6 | TGTGCCAGCAGCTTAGTTACAGGGGTCGGCGAAAAACTGTTTTTT | CASSLVTGVGEKLFF
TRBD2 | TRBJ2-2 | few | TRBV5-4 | TGTGCCAGCAGCTTGGTTGGTAGCCCCCGGGGGGCCGGGGAGCTGTTTTTT | CASSLVGSPRGAGELFF
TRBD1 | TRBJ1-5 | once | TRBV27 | TGTGCCAGCAGCTACAGGGGAGGAGGGGGGTTGCATTTT | CASSYRGGGGLHF
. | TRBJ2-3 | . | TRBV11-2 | TGTGCCAGCAGCTTAGATCTAGACTACACAGATACGCAGTATTTT | CASSLDLDYTDTQYF
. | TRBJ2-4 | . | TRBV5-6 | TGTGCCAGCAGCCCAGATCGGGGGAATCTAGCCAAAAACATTCAGTACTTC | CASSPDRGNLAKNIQYF
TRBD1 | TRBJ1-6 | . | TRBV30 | TGTGCCTGGAGTGCCGGGGACAGGGGTAAGAATTCACCCCTCCACTTT | CAWSAGDRGKNSPLHF
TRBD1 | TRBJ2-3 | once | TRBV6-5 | TGTGCCAGCGGACAGGGAGTGACTAGCACAGATACGCAGTATTTT | CASGQGVTSTDTQYF
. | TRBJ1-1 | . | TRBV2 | TGTGCCAGCTCGGGACAACCGAACACTGAAGCTTTCTTT | CASSGQPNTEAFF
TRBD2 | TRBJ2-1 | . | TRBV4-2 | TGTGCCAGCAGCCAGCTAGCGGGGGGGCGTGAGCAGTTCTTC | CASSQLAGGREQFF
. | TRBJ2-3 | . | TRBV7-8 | TGTGCCAGCAGCTTAGCTAGCAGGGCCCGCACAGATACGCAGTATTTT | CASSLASRARTDTQYF
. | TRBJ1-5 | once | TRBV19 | TGTGCCAGTGAGTTGGGCTACGATCAGCCCCAGCATTTT | CASELGYDQPQHF
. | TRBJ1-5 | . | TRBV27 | TGTGCCAGCAGTTTAAGGGGCGGTCAGCCCCAGCATTTT | CASSLRGGQPQHF
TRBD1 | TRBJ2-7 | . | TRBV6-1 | TGTGCCACTACGGACAGGGGGGACTACGAGCAGTACTTC | CATTDRGDYEQYF
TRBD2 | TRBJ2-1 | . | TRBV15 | TGTGCCACCAGCAGAGGACTAGCGGGGGGTAGACCAGAGCAGTTCTTC | CATSRGLAGGRPEQFF
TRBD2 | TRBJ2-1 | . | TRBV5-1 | TGCGCCAGCAGCTTGGAGGCTAGCGGGAATGAGCAGTTCTTC | CASSLEASGNEQFF
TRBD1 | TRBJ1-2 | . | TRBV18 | TGTGCCAGCTCGCCGGGACAGGGGGCTAACTATGGCTACACCTTC | CASSPGQGANYGYTF
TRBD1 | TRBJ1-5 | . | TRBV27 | TGTGCCAGCAGTTCCGGACAGGGAGTATGGCAGCCCCAGCATTTT | CASSSGQGVWQPQHF
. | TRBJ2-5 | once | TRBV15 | TGTGCCACCAGCAGAGAAAAACTAGCAAGGGAGACCCAGTACTTC | CATSREKLARETQYF
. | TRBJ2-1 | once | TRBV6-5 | TGTGCCAGCAGCCCACTAGGGGGTGATGAGCAGTTCTTC | CASSPLGGDEQFF
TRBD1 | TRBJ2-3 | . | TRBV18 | TGTGCCAGCTCACCACGACAGGGATCCACAGATACGCAGTATTTT | CASSPRQGSTDTQYF
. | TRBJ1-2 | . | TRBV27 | TGTGCCAGCAGCCCGGGGTATGGCTACACCTTC | CASSPGYGYTF
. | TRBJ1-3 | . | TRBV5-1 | TGCGCCAGCAGCCAAGCTTCGAGCTCTGGAAACACCATATATTTT | CASSQASSSGNTIYF
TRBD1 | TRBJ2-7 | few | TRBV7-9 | TGTGCCAGCAGCTCGTATGAGGGACAGGGGGCCTACGAGCAGTACTTC | CASSSYEGQGAYEQYF
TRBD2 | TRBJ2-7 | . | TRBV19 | TGTGCCAGTAGTATAGCGAGGACTAGCGGAAACTACGAGCAGTACTTC | CASSIARTSGNYEQYF
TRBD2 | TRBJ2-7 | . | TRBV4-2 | TGTGCCAGCAGCCCAGGACTAGCGGATTCGACCTACGAGCAGTACTTC | CASSPGLADSTYEQYF
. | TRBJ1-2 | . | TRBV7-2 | TGTGCCAGCAGCTTTCCAGGGTACGGCTACACCTTC | CASSFPGYGYTF
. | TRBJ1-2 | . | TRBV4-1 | TGCGCCAGCAGCCCTCAGATAAACACTAACTATGGCTACACCTTC | CASSPQINTNYGYTF
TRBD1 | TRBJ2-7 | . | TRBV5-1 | TGCGCCAGCAGCTTGGACGCGGGACAGGGAGTATACGAGCAGTACTTC | CASSLDAGQGVYEQYF
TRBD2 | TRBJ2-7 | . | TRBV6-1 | TGTGCCAGCAGTGAATCGGGGGGTTACTCCTACGAGCAGTACTTC | CASSESGGYSYEQYF
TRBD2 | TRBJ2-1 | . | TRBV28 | TGTGCCACCCAAACTAGCGGGAGCTACAATGAGCAGTTCTTC | CATQTSGSYNEQFF
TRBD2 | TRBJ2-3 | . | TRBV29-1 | TGCAGCGTTGGTGAGCGGGAGGGAAGGGCAGATACGCAGTATTTT | CSVGEREGRADTQYF
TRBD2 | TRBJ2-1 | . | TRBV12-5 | TGTGCTAGTGGTCCCTCAGCCGGGACTAGCGGGGGGGCCTCCTACAATGAGCAGTTCTTC | CASGPSAGTSGGASYNEQFF
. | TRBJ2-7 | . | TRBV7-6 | TGTGCCAGCAGCTTAGGGGCGATCGGGGGATCCTACGAGCAGTACTTC | CASSLGAIGGSYEQYF
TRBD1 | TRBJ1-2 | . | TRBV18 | TGTGCCAGCTCTCGGACAGGGGGGATTGGCTACACCTTC | CASSRTGGIGYTF
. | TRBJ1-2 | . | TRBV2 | TGTGCCAGGGAACAGGGATCTAACTATGGCTACACCTTC | CAREQGSNYGYTF
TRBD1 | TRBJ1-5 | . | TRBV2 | TGTGCCAGCAATCCACAGGGGGCAAGCAATCAGCCCCAGCATTTT | CASNPQGASNQPQHF
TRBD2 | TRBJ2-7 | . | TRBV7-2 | TGTGCCAGCAGCCACAACCCGCAGGGACTAGCGCGAACCTACGAGCAGTACTTC | CASSHNPQGLARTYEQYF
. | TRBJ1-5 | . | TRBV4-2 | TGTGCCAGCAGCCAAGAAATTACAGGCAATCAGCCCCAGCATTTT | CASSQEITGNQPQHF
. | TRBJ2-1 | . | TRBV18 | TGTGCCAGCTCACCACCTAGCGGCCCTTACAATGAGCAGTTCTTC | CASSPPSGPYNEQFF